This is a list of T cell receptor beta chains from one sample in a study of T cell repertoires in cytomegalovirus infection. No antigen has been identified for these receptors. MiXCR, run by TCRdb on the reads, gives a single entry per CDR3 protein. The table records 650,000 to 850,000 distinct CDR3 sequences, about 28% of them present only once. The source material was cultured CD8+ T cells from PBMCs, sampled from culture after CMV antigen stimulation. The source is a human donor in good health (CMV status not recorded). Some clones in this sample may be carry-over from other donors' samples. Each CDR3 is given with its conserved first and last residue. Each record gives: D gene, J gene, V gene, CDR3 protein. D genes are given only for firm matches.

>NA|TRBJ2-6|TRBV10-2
CASSESEANVLTF
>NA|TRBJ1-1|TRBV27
CASSVSLGDKDTEAFF
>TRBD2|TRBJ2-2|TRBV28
CASQGLAGGDPNTGELFF
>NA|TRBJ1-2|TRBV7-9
CASSPYGDGYTF
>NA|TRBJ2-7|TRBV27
CASSLSGRDGEQYF
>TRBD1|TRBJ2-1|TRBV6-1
CASSGTGLHEQFF
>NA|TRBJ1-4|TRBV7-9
CASSLIGRWNEKLFF
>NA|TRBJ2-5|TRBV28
CASSFRGRGETQYF
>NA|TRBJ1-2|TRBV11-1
CASSLEDTDIYGYTF
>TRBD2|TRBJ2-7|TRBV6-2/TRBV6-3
CASSFLAGLGSFEQYF
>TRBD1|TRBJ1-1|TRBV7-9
CASTLEGATEAFF
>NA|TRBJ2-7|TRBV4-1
CASSQETPSYEQYF
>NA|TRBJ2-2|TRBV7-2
CASSYRGALGGKNTGELFF
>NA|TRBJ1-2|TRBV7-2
CASSFIREVTDGYTF
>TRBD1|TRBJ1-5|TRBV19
CASSAEDRAGQPQHF
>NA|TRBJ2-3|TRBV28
CASSLWVQVRTQYF
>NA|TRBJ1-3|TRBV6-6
CANSYADTIYF
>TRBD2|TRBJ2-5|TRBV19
CASSIWTSAETQYF
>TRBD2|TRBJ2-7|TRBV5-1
CASSLAAGGYEQYF
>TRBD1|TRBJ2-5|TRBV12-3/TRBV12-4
CASSLGQGGRETQYF
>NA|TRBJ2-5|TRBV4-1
CASSQAQGQETQYF
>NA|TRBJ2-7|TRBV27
CASSPYDVRVAYEQYF
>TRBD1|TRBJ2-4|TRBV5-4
CASSFGTDLAKNIQYF
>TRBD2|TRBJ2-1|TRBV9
CASSVGLAGNNEQFF
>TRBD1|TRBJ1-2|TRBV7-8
CASSNPGTGGSEYGYTF
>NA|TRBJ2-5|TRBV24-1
CATSEGGKETQYF
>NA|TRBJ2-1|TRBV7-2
CASSSLGVYNEQFF
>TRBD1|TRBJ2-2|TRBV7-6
CASSLTRDRGRDGELFF
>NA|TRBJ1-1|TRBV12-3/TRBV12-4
CASSRGGGNTEAFF
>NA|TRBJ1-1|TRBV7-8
CASSLAIGQMNTEAFF
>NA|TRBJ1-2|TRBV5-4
CASSLAGIGYTF
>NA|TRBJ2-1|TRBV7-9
CASSRGASEQFF
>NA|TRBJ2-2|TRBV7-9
CASSLVQNTGELFF
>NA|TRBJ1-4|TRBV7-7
CASSFSSATNEKLFF
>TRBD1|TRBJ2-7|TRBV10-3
CAIRVYRDREDEQYF
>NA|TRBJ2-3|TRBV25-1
CASRGLLDNTDTQYF
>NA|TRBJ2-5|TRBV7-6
CASSLVPEETQYF
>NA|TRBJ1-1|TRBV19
CASSPPEAGGTEAFF
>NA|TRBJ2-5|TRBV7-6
CASSLLASYQETQYF
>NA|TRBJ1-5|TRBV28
CASSFKAGLLVRPQHF